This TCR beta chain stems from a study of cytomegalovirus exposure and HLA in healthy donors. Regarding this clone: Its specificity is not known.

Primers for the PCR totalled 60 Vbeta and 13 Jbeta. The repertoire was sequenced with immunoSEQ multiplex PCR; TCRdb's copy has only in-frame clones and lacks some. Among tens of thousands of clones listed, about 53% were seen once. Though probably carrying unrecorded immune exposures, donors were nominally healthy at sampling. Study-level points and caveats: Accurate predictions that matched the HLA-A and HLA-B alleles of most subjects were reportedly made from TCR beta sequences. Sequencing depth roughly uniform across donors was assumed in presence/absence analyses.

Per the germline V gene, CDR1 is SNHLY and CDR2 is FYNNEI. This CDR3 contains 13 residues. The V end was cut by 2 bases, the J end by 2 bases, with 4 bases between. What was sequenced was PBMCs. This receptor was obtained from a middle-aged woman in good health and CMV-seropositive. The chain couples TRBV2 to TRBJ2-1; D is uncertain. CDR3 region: CASSELPYNEQFF. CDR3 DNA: TGTGCCAGCAGTGAACTCCCCTACAATGAGCAGTTCTTC.